The present entry profiles one T cell receptor beta chain with its context. The antigen remains unidentified. The data were obtained in a study of cytomegalovirus exposure and HLA in healthy donors. Overall study: Early on, a data release was issued that held about 85 million unique TCRs from HLA-typed donors.

Study-wide findings and caveats: For cytomegalovirus status, the classifier reportedly gave diagnoses with high specificity and sensitivity. Cytomegalovirus association was listed for roughly 160 TCR beta chains.

This PCR relied on a set of 60 Vbeta primers and 13 Jbeta primers. The data were produced by immunoSEQ multiplex PCR, yet TCRdb's version contains in-frame clones alone and is incomplete. The sample has tens of thousands of clones; around 75% are singletons. V was clipped by 7 bases and J by 4 bases, with 7 bases between them. This CDR3 is 11 amino acids long. CDR1 and CDR2 from the germline V gene are SNHLY and FYNNEI. This chain joins TRBV2 and TRBJ1-1; D not resolved. Sequencing was carried out using PBMCs. This receptor was taken from a man aged 45 to 65 in good health and CMV-seropositive. CDR3 in DNA: TGTGCCAGCATGTACGGCACTGAAGCTTTCTTT. It encodes CASMYGTEAFF.